This T cell receptor (beta chain) was captured by sequencing in a study of CD8 T cells in ankylosing spondylitis (dated by TCRdb to 2017 to 2019). Notes on the research overall: To find TCR variants linked to disease, the study profiled T cell receptor beta repertoires in ankylosing spondylitis patients and healthy donors. The full study cohort was made up of about two dozen ankylosing spondylitis patients and 108 healthy donors. Samples of peripheral blood were taken, and for ankylosing spondylitis patients, synovial fluid was collected as well.

Sequenced using an Illumina HiSeq 2500. Quantitative 5'-RACE with molecular barcodes was used to prepare TCR beta libraries. For the original study's pipeline: Disease-linked TCR variants were identified with a new computational method built on a probabilistic model of VDJ rearrangement. In-frame beta chains were kept once TCRdb had trimmed the public reads at Q25 with fastp and called clones with MiXCR. CDR3 protein sequences are deduplicated, and each keeps its most common genes and DNA. The V and J calls were not made by the authors but by TCRdb's processing. This sample gives 250,000 to 300,000 distinct CDR3 sequences in total; over 15% of them show up just once. Of the sample, more than 25% is held by the ten largest clones. What the research found in general, with its limitations: The disease-linked clones showed a CD8+ phenotype and occurred at relatively low frequencies in peripheral blood. A TCR beta motif made up of several highly homologous amino acid variants appeared to be characteristic of blood from ankylosing spondylitis patients. Significant enrichment of the disease-linked clones was reported in matched synovial fluid samples from ankylosing spondylitis patients. Some TCR beta motif variants had previously been reported in synovial fluid and blood of reactive arthritis patients, which suggested common disease-initiation mechanisms.

V sheds 1 base and J sheds 0 bases, leaving 7 bases between their ends. The germline V gene specifies SNHLY as CDR1 and FYNNEI as CDR2. Its CDR3 holds 15 amino acids, cysteine through phenylalanine. The entry retains the CDR3 DNA only, 45 bases that are in frame from base 1. Comment on this clonotype: Its antigen is still unknown. Base qualities were left out, and no much larger clone turns up one base away.

Sample: blood, either unsorted or a sorted T cell fraction (not recorded which). The receptor's source is a male donor with ankylosing spondylitis or in good health (not recorded which). The chain is encoded by TRBV2 joined to TRBJ2-1; TRBD2 is a weak D gene call, 5 bases matching. This receptor has the CDR3 CASSEGESSYNEQFF. DNA sequence: TGTGCCAGCAGTGAAGGGGAGAGCTCCTACAATGAGCAGTTCTTC. With the rest looked up from the reference TRBV2 and TRBJ2-1 genes rather than sequenced, the full variable domain is EPEVTQTPSHQVTQMGQEVILRCVPISNHLYFYWYRQILGQKVEFLVSFYNNEISEKSEIFDDQFSVERPDGSNFTLKIRSTKLEDSAMYFCASSEGESSYNEQFFGPGTRLTVL.